This T cell receptor (beta chain) came from a study of blood T cell repertoires in COVID-19. Background on the study: COVID-19 samples from acute and convalescent phases originated in the United States, Italy and Spain. PBMCs, B-cell-depleted T cells, or T cells were the source of the cDNA or gDNA that made up the material.

The CDR3 is 12 residues long. Per the germline V gene, CDR1 is SQVTM and CDR2 is ANQGSEA. Trimming cost V 6 bases and J 4 bases; bases outside gene matches: 4. Original analysis: Amplification with reference gene primers provided the estimates of nucleated cell counts. Generated by immunoSEQ multiplex PCR, the TCRdb table keeps only in-frame clones and is missing some. V and J calls and clone size are as listed in that table; D and trimming were resolved from the DNA. The repertoire holds about 210,000 clones, roughly 82% seen once, with around 2% in the top ten. The source of this sequence is a man between 35 and 55 years old who had recovered from COVID-19. The chain recombines TRBV29-1 with TRBJ1-1; 8 bases line up with TRBD1. Material for sequencing was peripheral blood. In DNA form, the CDR3 reads TGCAGCGTCGGAACAGGGGGCACTGAAGCTTTCTTT. Translation: CSVGTGGTEAFF.